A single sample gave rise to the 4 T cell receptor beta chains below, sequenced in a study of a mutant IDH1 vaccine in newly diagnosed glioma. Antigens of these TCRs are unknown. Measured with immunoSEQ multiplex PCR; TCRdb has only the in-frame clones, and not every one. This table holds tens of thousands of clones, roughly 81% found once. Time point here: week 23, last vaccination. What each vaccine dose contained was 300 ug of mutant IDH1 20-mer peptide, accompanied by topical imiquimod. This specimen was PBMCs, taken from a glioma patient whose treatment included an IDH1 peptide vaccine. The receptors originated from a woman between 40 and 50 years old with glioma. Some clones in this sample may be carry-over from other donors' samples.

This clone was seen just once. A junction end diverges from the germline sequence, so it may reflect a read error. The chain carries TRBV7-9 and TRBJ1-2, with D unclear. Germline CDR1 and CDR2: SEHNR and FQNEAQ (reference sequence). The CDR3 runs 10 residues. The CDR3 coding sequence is TGTGCCAGCAGCCGAATCGGGGAGCACTTC. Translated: CASSRIGEHF. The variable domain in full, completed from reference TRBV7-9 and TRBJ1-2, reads DTGVSQNPRHKITKRGQNVTFRCDPISEHNRLYWYRQTLGQGPEFLTYFQNEAQLEKSRLLSDRFSAERPKGSFSTLEIQRTEQGDSAMYLCASSRIGEHFGSGTRLTVV.

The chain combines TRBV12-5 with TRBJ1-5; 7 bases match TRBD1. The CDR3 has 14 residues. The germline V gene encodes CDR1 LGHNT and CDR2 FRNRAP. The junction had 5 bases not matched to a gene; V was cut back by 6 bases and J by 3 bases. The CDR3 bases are TGTGCTAGTGGCCAACAGGGGAACAATCAGCCCCAGCATTTT. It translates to CASGQQGNNQPQHF. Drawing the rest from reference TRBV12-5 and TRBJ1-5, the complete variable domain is DARVTQTPRHKVTEMGQEVTMRCQPILGHNTVFWYRQTMMQGLELLAYFRNRAPLDDSGMPKDRFSAEMPDATLATLKIQPSEPRDSAVYFCASGQQGNNQPQHFGDGTRLSIL.

CDR3 amino acids: CASSPTSGGYNEQFF. Here the CDR3 DNA reads TGTGCCAGTAGCCCGACTAGCGGGGGGTACAATGAGCAGTTCTTC. J is TRBJ2-1 and V is TRBV19; 13 bases match TRBD2. V trimming: 6 bases; J trimming: 4 bases; junction bases outside the gene matches: 3. Looked up from germline, CDR1 is LNHDA and CDR2 is SQIVND (reference sequence). The length of the CDR3 is 15 residues.

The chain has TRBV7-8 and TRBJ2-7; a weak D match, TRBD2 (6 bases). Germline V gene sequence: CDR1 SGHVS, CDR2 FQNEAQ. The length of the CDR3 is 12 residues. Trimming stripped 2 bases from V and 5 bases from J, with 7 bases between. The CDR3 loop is CASSLRRDEQYF. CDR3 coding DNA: TGTGCCAGCAGCTTACGGAGGGACGAGCAGTACTTC. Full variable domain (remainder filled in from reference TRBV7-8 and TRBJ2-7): GAGVSQSPRYKVAKRGQDVALRCDPISGHVSLFWYQQALGQGPEFLTYFQNEAQLDKSGLPSDRFFAERPEGSVSTLKIQRTQQEDSAVYLCASSLRRDEQYFGPGTRLTVT.